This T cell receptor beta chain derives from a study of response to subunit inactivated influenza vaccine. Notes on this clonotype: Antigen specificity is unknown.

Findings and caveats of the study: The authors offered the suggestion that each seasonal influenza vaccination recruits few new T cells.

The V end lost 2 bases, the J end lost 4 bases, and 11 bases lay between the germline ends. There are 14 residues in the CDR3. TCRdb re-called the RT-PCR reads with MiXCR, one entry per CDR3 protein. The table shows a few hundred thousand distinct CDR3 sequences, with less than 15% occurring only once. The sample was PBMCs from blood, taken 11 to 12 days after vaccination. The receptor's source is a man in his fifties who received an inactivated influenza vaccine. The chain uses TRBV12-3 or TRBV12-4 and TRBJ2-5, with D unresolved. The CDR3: CASSLQLSRETQYF. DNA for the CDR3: TGTGCCAGCAGTTTACAGTTATCGAGAGAGACCCAGTACTTC.